Sequencing of this TCR beta chain was carried out in a study of blood T cell repertoires in COVID-19. Generated by immunoSEQ multiplex PCR, the TCRdb table keeps only in-frame clones and is missing some. This repertoire shows some 240,000 clones, roughly 85% found once; its top ten account for about 2.4%. V lost 5 bases, J lost 1 base, and 7 bases stayed unmatched. The germline gives CDR1 SGHDN, CDR2 FVKESK. The CDR3 sequence is 15 residues long. The gene calls are TRBV14 and TRBJ1-1; 7 bases map to TRBD1. This TCR derives from a woman in her seventies with COVID-19, enrolled during active disease. What was sequenced was peripheral blood. The DNA for the CDR3 is TGTGCCAGCAGCATATTGACAGGGACGAACACTGAAGCTTTCTTT. Translation gives CASSILTGTNTEAFF. Together with reference TRBV14 and TRBJ1-1, the CDR3 gives the full variable domain: EAGVTQFPSHSVIEKGQTVTLRCDPISGHDNLYWYRRVMGKEIKFLLHFVKESKQDESGMPNNRFLAERTGGTYSTLKVQPAELEDSGVYFCASSILTGTNTEAFFGQGTRLTVV.